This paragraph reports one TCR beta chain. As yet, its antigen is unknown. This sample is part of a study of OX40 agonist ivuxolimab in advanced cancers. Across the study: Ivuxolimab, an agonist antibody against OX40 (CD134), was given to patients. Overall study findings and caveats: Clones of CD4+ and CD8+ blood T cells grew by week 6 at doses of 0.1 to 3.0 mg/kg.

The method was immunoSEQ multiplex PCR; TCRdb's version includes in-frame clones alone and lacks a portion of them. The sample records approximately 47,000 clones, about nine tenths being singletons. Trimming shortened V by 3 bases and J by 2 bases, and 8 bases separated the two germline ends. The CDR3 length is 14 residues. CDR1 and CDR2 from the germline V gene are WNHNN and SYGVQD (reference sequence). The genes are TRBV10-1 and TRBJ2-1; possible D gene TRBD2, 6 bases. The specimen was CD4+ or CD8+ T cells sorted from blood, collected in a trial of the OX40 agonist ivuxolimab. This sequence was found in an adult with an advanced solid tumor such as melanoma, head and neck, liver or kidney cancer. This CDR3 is CASSDGGTYNEQFF. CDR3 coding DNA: TGCGCCAGCAGTGACGGCGGGACCTACAATGAGCAGTTCTTC.